These 3 T cell receptor beta chains share one sample of origin, sequenced in a study of cytomegalovirus exposure and HLA in healthy donors (TCRdb year 2017). Library creation used the immunoSEQ multiplex PCR assay. A mixture of 60 forward primers for TCR Vbeta segments and 13 reverse primers for TCR Jbeta segments was used in the multiplex PCR. Imported from immuneACCESS, the table was reduced by TCRdb to in-frame sequences with V and J called. These copies leave out some clones; in studies compared against another copy, an unresolved V gene accounts for under half, and the cause of the remainder is not known. A total of 70,000 to 95,000 clones appear in this sample, 65% to 85% of them only once. The top ten hold 3.3% of the sample. The sequencing input was PBMCs. The receptors stem from a man in his forties or fifties in good health and CMV-seronegative.

A word on this clone: Other DNA sequences from this sample encode an identical CDR3 as well. The rearrangement joins TRBV5-1 to TRBJ2-7; 11 bases are a match to TRBD1. Germline assignment: CDR1 SGHRS and CDR2 YFSETQ. The length of the CDR3 is 16 residues. Trimming cost V 2 bases and J 3 bases; bases outside gene matches: 7. The CDR3 loop reads CASSFNTGTGGYEQYF. CDR3 coding DNA: TGCGCCAGCAGCTTCAACACCGGGACAGGGGGCTACGAGCAGTACTTC.

About this clone itself: One end of the junction is discordant with germline, which a read error may explain. The rearrangement joins TRBV7-7 to TRBJ2-7, with 11 nucleotides matching TRBD2. Germline V gene sequence: CDR1 SSHAT, CDR2 FNYEAQ (reference sequence). The CDR3 is 15 residues long. CDR3 in DNA: TGTGCTAGCAGCCCGGGACTAGCGGCTGCCTACGAGCAGTACTTC. Encoded protein: CASSPGLAAAYEQYF.

The gene calls are TRBV9 and TRBJ1-1, with unresolved D. This CDR3 is built from 13 residues. V was shortened by 4 bases and J by 3 bases, with 10 bases between the two germline ends. Germline V lookup: CDR1 SGDLS, CDR2 YYNGEE. The CDR3 is CASSNRGYTEAFF. DNA of the CDR3: TGTGCCAGCAGCAACCGAGGGTACACTGAAGCTTTCTTT.